These 24 T cell receptor beta chains came from one sample sequenced in a study of shared clonotypes between healthy human individuals. Profiling relied on immunoSEQ multiplex PCR, and the TCRdb table lists in-frame clones only, not all of them. The profile shows around 2.1 million clones, about 94% of them singletons. Sequencing was performed on naive CD4+ T cells sorted from blood. Indicated subset: CD45RA+ positively selected. These receptors originate from a man between 18 and 35 years old in good health.

The chain has TRBV2 and TRBJ2-7; D not resolved. The length of the CDR3 is 14 residues. CDR1 is SNHLY and CDR2 is FYNNEI in the germline V gene. V was pared by 5 bases and J by 5 bases, with 16 bases between. CDR3 in DNA: TGTGCCAGCAGTCTCAGTTTCCTGATCCACGAGCAGTACTTC. Its translation is CASSLSFLIHEQYF.

Comments on this clone: Other nucleotide sequences from this sample produce the same CDR3. The rearrangement uses TRBV30 and TRBJ1-6; the D is unclear. The CDR3 length is 11 residues. Germline V gene lookup returns CDR1 GTSNPN and CDR2 SVGIG (reference sequence). With 2 bases removed from V and 7 bases from J, the gap between germline ends came to 3 bases. The CDR3 nucleotides read TGTGCCTGGAGTCAGAATTCACCCCTCCACTTT. Protein: CAWSQNSPLHF.

The V gene is TRBV4-3, the J gene TRBJ1-6; D call uncertain. CDR1 and CDR2 from the germline V gene are LGHNA and YSLEER. This CDR3 contains 14 residues. Trimming took 7 bases from V and 0 from J, leaving 7 bases between them. Here the CDR3 reads CASIVFSYNSPLHF. CDR3 DNA: TGCGCCAGCATCGTCTTCTCCTATAATTCACCCCTCCACTTT.

The chain joins TRBV10-3 to TRBJ2-3, with D possibly TRBD1 on 6 matching bases. The germline CDR1 and CDR2 sequences are ENHRY and SYGVKD. The V end lost 6 bases, the J end lost 5 bases, and 12 bases lay between the germline ends. This CDR3 has 13 residues. CDR3 loop: CAISRQEEDTQYF. The CDR3 DNA is TGTGCCATCAGCCGACAGGAGGAAGATACGCAGTATTTT.

The chain joins TRBV5-1 to TRBJ1-1, with no clear D. CDR1 is SGHRS and CDR2 is YFSETQ in the germline V gene. The CDR3 runs 16 residues. V was cut by 0 bases and J by 4 bases, with 16 bases left in between. The CDR3 DNA follows: TGCGCCAGCAGCTTGGGAGACTCCGCCCGGGGCACTGAAGCTTTCTTT. Translation: CASSLGDSARGTEAFF.

The rearrangement links TRBV10-3 to TRBJ1-6; 7 nucleotides agree with TRBD1. Germline V gene sequence: CDR1 ENHRY, CDR2 SYGVKD. The CDR3 loop spans 13 amino acids. Trimming cost V 10 bases and J 9 bases; bases outside gene matches: 9. The CDR3 DNA follows: TGTGCCACCTTGGACAGGCTCTCTTCACCCCTCCACTTT. Translated: CATLDRLSSPLHF.

The chain is built from TRBV5-1 and TRBJ2-7; 14 bases agree with TRBD2. Unmatched junction bases numbered 4, after V lost 3 bases and J lost 8 bases. The CDR3 totals 14 residues. Germline loops: CDR1 SGHRS, CDR2 YFSETQ. Here the CDR3 reads CASSWGLAGEQQYF. DNA for the CDR3: TGCGCCAGCAGCTGGGGACTAGCGGGAGAACAGCAGTACTTC.

The chain combines TRBV5-5 with TRBJ2-7, with D hard to call. Germline V gene data show CDR1 as SGHKS and CDR2 as YYEKEE (reference sequence). The CDR3 spans 13 residues. V was pared by 2 bases and J by 3 bases, with 9 bases between. The CDR3 here is CASSFDVFYEQYF. The DNA for the CDR3 is TGTGCCAGCAGCTTTGACGTTTTCTACGAGCAGTACTTC. The full variable domain, in which reference TRBV5-5 and TRBJ2-7 provide the parts outside the CDR3, is DAGVTQSPTHLIKTRGQQVTLRCSPISGHKSVSWYQQVLGQGPQFIFQYYEKEERGRGNFPDRFSARQFPNYSSELNVNALLLGDSALYLCASSFDVFYEQYFGPGTRLTVT.

The chain employs TRBV5-1 and TRBJ1-2, with 8 positions matching TRBD1. Germline V CDR1 and CDR2: SGHRS, YFSETQ. Trimming took 0 bases from V and 4 from J; bases not matched to a gene: 5. This CDR3 spans 15 amino acids. This CDR3 is CASSLARGLLYGYTF. In DNA, the CDR3 is TGCGCCAGCAGCTTGGCCAGGGGGCTGCTCTATGGCTACACCTTC. Combining the CDR3 with reference TRBV5-1 and TRBJ1-2 gives the whole variable domain KAGVTQTPRYLIKTRGQQVTLSCSPISGHRSVSWYQQTPGQGLQFLFEYFSETQRNKGNFPGRFSGRQFSNSRSEMNVSTLELGDSALYLCASSLARGLLYGYTFGSGTRLTVV.

The V and J genes are TRBV6-5 and TRBJ2-1; D uncertain. Germline lookup yields CDR1 MNHEY and CDR2 SVGAGI. The CDR3 runs to 12 residues. Trimming stripped 5 bases from V and 8 bases from J, with 10 bases between. The CDR3 DNA reads as TGTGCCAGCAGTGGACGGTTCGATGAGCAGTTCTTC. The encoded protein is CASSGRFDEQFF.

The gene calls are TRBV6-6 and TRBJ2-7; 11 bases map to TRBD2. Trimming removed 6 bases from V and 3 bases from J; junction bases left unmatched: 7. The CDR3 contains 15 residues. The germline V gene encodes CDR1 MNHNY and CDR2 SVGAGI (reference sequence). Here the CDR3 reads CASSEAGTSGYEQYF. CDR3 DNA sequence: TGTGCCAGCAGCGAGGCCGGGACTAGCGGCTACGAGCAGTACTTC.

As regards this clone: Other nucleotide sequences in the sample specify the same CDR3. The chain joins TRBV11-2 to TRBJ2-7, with a weak D call TRBD2 (6 bases). The CDR3 extends over 15 amino acids. V was shortened by 0 bases and J by 0 bases, with 9 bases between the two germline ends. The V gene's germline CDR1 is SGHAT and CDR2 FQNNGV. CDR3 residues: CASSLEAGPSYEQYF. The CDR3 nucleotides read TGTGCCAGCAGCTTAGAAGCGGGTCCCTCCTACGAGCAGTACTTC.

The J gene is TRBJ1-2, the V gene TRBV5-5; D is uncertain. The CDR3 totals 13 residues. CDR1 is SGHKS, CDR2 YYEKEE, per germline (reference sequence). The germline V and J ends were trimmed by 3 bases and 7 bases, with 13 bases remaining between them. The CDR3 spells CASSSVAQGGYTF. For the CDR3, the DNA is TGTGCCAGCAGCTCCGTGGCCCAAGGTGGCTACACCTTC.

This sequence joins TRBV7-8 and TRBJ2-3; TRBD2 might be the D (5 bases). From germline, CDR1 is SGHVS and CDR2 FQNEAQ. The CDR3 consists of 16 residues. Between the trimmed V and J ends, which lost 1 base and 0 bases, there was a span of 11 bases. CDR3: CASSLEGGLSTDTQYF. The CDR3 DNA is TGTGCCAGCAGCTTAGAGGGCGGGCTAAGCACAGATACGCAGTATTTT.

This clone appeared a few times. This sample also contains other DNA sequences that code for the same CDR3. The V gene is TRBV18, the J gene TRBJ2-7; 7 bases are shared with TRBD1. This CDR3 has 12 amino acids. The V and J ends lost 5 bases and 3 bases, in that order; junction bases with no gene match: 1. Germline values: CDR1 KGHSH, CDR2 LQKENI. The CDR3 loop reads CASSGTDYEQYF. The CDR3, as DNA: TGTGCCAGCTCAGGGACAGACTACGAGCAGTACTTC.

V and J are TRBV11-3 and TRBJ2-1; TRBD2 might be the D (6 bases). CDR3 size: 13 residues. Germline-derived CDR1 and CDR2 are SGHNT and YENEEA. Trimming stripped 5 bases from V and 8 bases from J, with 13 bases between. CDR3 DNA: TGTGCCAGCAGCCCCCGTGGAGGGCATGAGCAGTTCTTC. Translating it yields CASSPRGGHEQFF.

This sequence joins TRBV28 and TRBJ1-4; TRBD1 matches at 10 bases. Looked up from germline, CDR1 is MDHEN and CDR2 is SYDVKM. The CDR3 extends over 15 amino acids. V was pared by 4 bases and J by 8 bases, with 7 bases of the junction left unmatched. CDR3 loop: CASSSPGQGLEKLFF. In DNA, the CDR3 is TGTGCCAGCAGTTCCCCGGGACAGGGGCTCGAAAAACTGTTTTTT.

The rearrangement uses TRBV7-9 and TRBJ2-2; 7 nucleotides align to TRBD1. Germline assignment: CDR1 SEHNR and CDR2 FQNEAQ (reference sequence). The CDR3 contains 19 residues. The V and J ends lost 1 base and 1 base, in that order; junction bases with no gene match: 12. Here the CDR3 reads CASSLVPNSGQLNTGELFF. The CDR3 DNA is TGTGCCAGCAGCTTAGTACCGAATTCGGGACAGCTGAACACCGGGGAGCTGTTTTTT.

This sequence joins TRBV6-1 and TRBJ1-1, with D unresolved. This CDR3 region has 11 residues. Germline V gene data show CDR1 as MNHNS and CDR2 as SASEGT. The germline V and J ends were trimmed by 3 bases and 10 bases, with 9 bases remaining between them. The CDR3: CASSEVESAFF. For the CDR3, the DNA is TGTGCCAGCAGTGAGGTAGAGTCAGCTTTCTTT.

The chain links TRBV19 to TRBJ1-5; possibly TRBD1 for D (6 bases). The CDR3 contains 17 residues. Per germline, CDR1 LNHDA and CDR2 SQIVND (reference sequence). The V and J ends lost 6 bases and 0 bases respectively, with 18 bases between them. The CDR3 protein is CASSEQGLRYSNQPQHF. The CDR3 nucleotides are TGTGCCAGTAGCGAACAGGGCCTAAGGTATAGCAATCAGCCCCAGCATTTT.

For this clone: Different DNA sequences within this sample yield the same CDR3. The CDR3 reads CASSPPGTGAYEQYF. For the CDR3, the DNA is TGTGCCAGCTCACCACCCGGGACAGGGGCCTACGAGCAGTACTTC. The V and J genes are TRBV18 and TRBJ2-7, with 10 bases lining up with TRBD1. J lost 2 bases, V lost 0 bases, and 1 base had no gene match. This CDR3 comprises 15 residues. CDR1 and CDR2 (germline): KGHSH, LQKENI.

The V gene is TRBV19, the J gene TRBJ2-6; D ambiguous. Trimming removed 7 bases from V and 5 bases from J, with 18 bases in between. Germline CDR1 LNHDA, CDR2 SQIVND (reference sequence). The CDR3 contains 16 residues. CDR3 sequence: CASTPRGLFWANVLTF. The CDR3 nucleotides read TGTGCCAGTACCCCCCGAGGTCTCTTTTGGGCCAACGTCCTGACTTTC.

V is TRBV30 and J is TRBJ1-4; TRBD1 matches 7 bases. The germline V gene encodes CDR1 GTSNPN and CDR2 SVGIG (reference sequence). The CDR3 covers 13 residues. V lost 4 bases to trimming and J lost 8 bases; unmatched junction nucleotides: 7. This chain's CDR3 is CAWKRGPREKLFF. CDR3 nucleotides: TGTGCCTGGAAAAGGGGGCCTCGAGAAAAACTGTTTTTT.

The chain combines TRBV19 with TRBJ1-1; D is unresolved. This CDR3 is built from 13 residues. The germline CDR1 and CDR2 sequences are LNHDA and SQIVND (reference sequence). The ends were cut back, 5 bases at V and 0 bases at J, with 7 bases in the middle. The CDR3 spells CASSSNLNTEAFF. In nucleotides, the CDR3 is TGTGCCAGTAGTTCGAATTTGAACACTGAAGCTTTCTTT.